This is a list of T cell receptor beta chains from one sample in a study of cytomegalovirus exposure and HLA in healthy donors. Sequenced by immunoSEQ multiplex PCR; TCRdb stores in-frame clones only, minus some. This table has 180,000 or so clones, about 72% appearing once. Input material: PBMCs. These receptors were collected from a human donor in good health. CDR3s include the opening cysteine and the closing phenylalanine or tryptophan. The order of the fields is clone size, J gene, V gene, D gene, CDR3 DNA, CDR3 protein. D genes are given only for firm matches. The size of a clone is reported for some rows only, either as once, few or many, or as a class for expanded clones.

. | TRBJ2-3 | TRBV9 | . | TGTGCCAGCAGCGTAGCTAGGGGGACCACTAGCACAGATACGCAGTATTTT | CASSVARGTTSTDTQYF
. | TRBJ2-1 | TRBV6-1 | TRBD2 | TGTGCCAGCAGCGAGCGGGGGGGCTACAATGAGCAGTTCTTC | CASSERGGYNEQFF
. | TRBJ1-2 | TRBV2 | TRBD1 | TGTGCCAGCAGGGGGGACAGGGGATTATCCGGCTACACCTTC | CASRGDRGLSGYTF
. | TRBJ1-2 | TRBV14 | . | TGTGCCAGCAGCCAAGGCTGGGGCAGGGGTGGCTATGGCTACACCTTC | CASSQGWGRGGYGYTF
. | TRBJ1-2 | TRBV19 | TRBD1 | TGTGCCAGTAGCAACCCCCGGGACAGGGGACGGTATGGCTACACCTTC | CASSNPRDRGRYGYTF
few | TRBJ2-7 | TRBV11-3 | . | TGTGCCAGCAGCTTGGAGCAGTCCCACGAGCAGTACTTC | CASSLEQSHEQYF
. | TRBJ2-2 | TRBV6-5 | TRBD1 | TGTGCCAGCACCAGGACAGGGAGAACCGGGGAGCTGTTTTTT | CASTRTGRTGELFF
. | TRBJ2-3 | TRBV29-1 | . | TGCAGCGTTGAAGCAGGGTCCCGCACAGATACGCAGTATTTT | CSVEAGSRTDTQYF
few | TRBJ2-3 | TRBV5-1 | . | TGCGCCAGCAGCTTGGCAAGCGTCTCTTGGAATACAGATACGCAGTATTTT | CASSLASVSWNTDTQYF
. | TRBJ1-6 | TRBV7-9 | . | TGTGCCAGCAGCTCCGGACAGCACTATAATTCACCCCTCCACTTT | CASSSGQHYNSPLHF
. | TRBJ2-2 | TRBV5-6 | . | TGTGCCAGCAACAACCGGGACTTAGACACCGGGGAGCTGTTTTTT | CASNNRDLDTGELFF
. | TRBJ2-1 | TRBV18 | TRBD2 | TGTGCCAGCTCAAACAACGGGCGGGGGACTAGTGAGCAGTTCTTC | CASSNNGRGTSEQFF
few | TRBJ2-7 | TRBV11-1 | . | TGTGCCAGCAGCACAGGACGGGCCTCCTACGAGCAGTACTTC | CASSTGRASYEQYF